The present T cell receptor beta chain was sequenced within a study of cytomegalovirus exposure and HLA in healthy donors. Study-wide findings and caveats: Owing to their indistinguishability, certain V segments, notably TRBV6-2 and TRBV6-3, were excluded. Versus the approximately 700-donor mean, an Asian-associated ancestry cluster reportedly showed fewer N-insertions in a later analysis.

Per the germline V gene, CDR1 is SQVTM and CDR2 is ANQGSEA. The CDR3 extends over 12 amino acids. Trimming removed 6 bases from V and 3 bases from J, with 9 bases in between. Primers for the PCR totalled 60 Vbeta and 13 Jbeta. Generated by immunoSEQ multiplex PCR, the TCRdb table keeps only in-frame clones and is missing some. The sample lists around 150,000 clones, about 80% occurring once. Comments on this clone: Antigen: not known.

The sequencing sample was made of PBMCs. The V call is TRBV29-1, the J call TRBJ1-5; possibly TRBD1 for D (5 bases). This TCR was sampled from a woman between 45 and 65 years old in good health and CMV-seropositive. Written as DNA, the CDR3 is TGCAGCGTCGCAGGGTACAATCAGCCCCAGCATTTT. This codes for CSVAGYNQPQHF. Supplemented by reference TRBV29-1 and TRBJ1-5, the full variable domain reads SAVISQKPSRDICQRGTSLTIQCQVDSQVTMMFWYRQQPGQSLTLIATANQGSEATYESGFVIDKFPISRPNLTFSTLTVSNMSPEDSSIYLCSVAGYNQPQHFGDGTRLSIL.